This T cell receptor (beta chain) is drawn from a study of blood T cell repertoires in COVID-19. Trimming removed 4 bases from V and 6 bases from J; junction bases left unmatched: 7. Looked up from germline, CDR1 is SEHNR and CDR2 is FQNEAQ (reference sequence). This CDR3 is built from 15 residues. Individuals aged roughly 18 to 100 years were recruited from around 22 US areas. Cohorts were assigned according to the clinical history that participants reported. Assay: immunoSEQ multiplex PCR; the TCRdb copy retains only in-frame clones and omits some. Seen here are 200,000 to 300,000 clones, approximately 88% observed once, and the top ten hold just over 2.5%.

This sequence was found in a woman in her thirties with acute COVID-19. The sample taken for sequencing was PBMCs or T cells enriched from blood (not recorded which). The chain recombines TRBV7-9 with TRBJ1-5; 9 nucleotides align to TRBD1. The CDR3 DNA sequence: TGTGCCAGCAGCTCAGGGACAGGGATAAGTCAGCCCCAGCATTTT. It codes for CASSSGTGISQPQHF.